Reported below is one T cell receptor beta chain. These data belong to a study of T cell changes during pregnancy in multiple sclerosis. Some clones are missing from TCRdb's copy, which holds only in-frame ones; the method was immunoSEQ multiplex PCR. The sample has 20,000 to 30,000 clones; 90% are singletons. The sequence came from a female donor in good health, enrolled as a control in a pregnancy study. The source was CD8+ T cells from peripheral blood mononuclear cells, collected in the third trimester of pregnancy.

CDR3: CASSPGGNQPQHF. Here the CDR3 DNA reads TGTGCCAGCAGTCCTGGAGGAAATCAGCCCCAGCATTTT. This chain connects TRBV27 to TRBJ1-5; D gene unclear. CDR1 is MNHEY, CDR2 SMNVEV, per germline (reference sequence). The V end was cut by 5 bases, the J end by 4 bases, with 9 bases between. The CDR3 extends over 13 amino acids.